These 12 T cell receptor beta chains originate from one sample sequenced in a study of blood T cell repertoires in COVID-19. Profiled with immunoSEQ multiplex PCR; TCRdb holds only in-frame clones, not every one. The sample has some 66,000 clones; approximately 79% are singletons. The sample comprised peripheral blood. Receptor source: a man aged 55 to 69 with acute or convalescent COVID-19.

The gene calls are TRBV7-9 and TRBJ2-7, with D tentatively TRBD2 (5 bases). Germline lookup yields CDR1 SEHNR and CDR2 FQNEAQ (reference sequence). Between the trimmed V and J ends, which lost 5 bases and 7 bases, there was a span of 15 bases. The CDR3 totals 13 residues. CDR3 region: CASSPLGGWEQYF. CDR3 nucleotide sequence: TGTGCCAGCAGCCCTTTGGGCGGGTGGGAGCAGTACTTC.

The chain combines TRBV19 with TRBJ2-6; tentative D call: TRBD1 (5 bases). The CDR3 totals 16 residues. Deletions cut 3 bases from V and 1 base from J, with 10 bases between. The germline gives CDR1 LNHDA, CDR2 SQIVND (reference sequence). The CDR3 protein is CASSMGPPSGANVLTF. The CDR3 coding sequence is TGTGCCAGTAGTATGGGGCCGCCTTCTGGGGCCAACGTCCTGACTTTC.

The rearrangement uses TRBV21-1 and TRBJ2-7; TRBD1, the table's D call, lacks a check against the DNA. TRBV21-1 is reported as a pseudogene. The CDR3 runs to 15 residues. CDR3 coding DNA: TGTGCCAGCGCGCCACCTAGGACAGGAGGCCACGAGCAGTACTTC. This gives the protein CASAPPRTGGHEQYF.

The V gene is TRBV28, the J gene TRBJ2-3; D gene ambiguous. The CDR3 loop spans 14 amino acids. V was trimmed by 8 bases and J by 0 bases, leaving 12 bases between them. Germline V gene data show CDR1 as MDHEN and CDR2 as SYDVKM. The CDR3 bases are TGTGCCAGCCATGGGCCCGGAAGCACAGATACGCAGTATTTT. It specifies CASHGPGSTDTQYF.

The rearrangement links TRBV7-2 to TRBJ1-2; 10 bases line up with TRBD1. Trimming at V came to 4 bases and at J to 6 bases, leaving 5 bases not matched to a gene. This CDR3 contains 14 residues. From germline, CDR1 is SGHTA and CDR2 FQGNSA. Written as DNA, the CDR3 is TGTGCCAGCAGCTCGGGGACAGGGGAAAATGGCTACACCTTC. As protein: CASSSGTGENGYTF.

The rearrangement links TRBV19 to TRBJ1-2; no clear D. Between the trimmed V and J ends, which lost 5 bases and 4 bases, there was a span of 14 bases. Germline V gene sequence: CDR1 LNHDA, CDR2 SQIVND (reference sequence). This CDR3 comprises 14 residues. The chain's CDR3 is CASSLSSGLYGYTF. The DNA for the CDR3 is TGTGCCAGTAGTCTCTCAAGCGGACTCTATGGCTACACCTTC.

The chain links TRBV29-1 to TRBJ1-1; a weak D match, TRBD1 (6 bases). V was pared by 7 bases and J by 1 base, with 19 bases between. The CDR3 is 15 residues long. Per the germline V gene, CDR1 is SQVTM and CDR2 is ANQGSEA. This CDR3 is CSARRGGGWNTEAFF. Here the CDR3 DNA reads TGCAGCGCCAGAAGGGGGGGCGGGTGGAACACTGAAGCTTTCTTT.

CDR3 bases: TGTGCCAGCAGAGGGACAGGGAAAGCTGACGGCTACACCTTC. Amino acids: CASRGTGKADGYTF. V and J are TRBV6-5 and TRBJ1-2; TRBD1 aligns across 9 bases. Germline CDR1 reads MNHEY; CDR2 reads SVGAGI. CDR3 length: 14 amino acids. The trim removed 6 bases at V and 8 bases at J, leaving 10 bases unmatched.

The chain uses TRBV19 and TRBJ1-5; 7 nucleotides agree with TRBD1. Germline CDR1 reads LNHDA; CDR2 reads SQIVND (reference sequence). V lost 7 bases to trimming and J lost 6 bases; unmatched junction nucleotides: 6. CDR3 length: 13 amino acids. This CDR3 is CASIDRVGQPQHF. CDR3 bases: TGTGCCAGTATCGACAGGGTTGGTCAGCCCCAGCATTTT.

The chain employs TRBV7-8 and TRBJ1-1; 12 nucleotides line up with TRBD1. The CDR3 totals 14 residues. From germline, CDR1 is SGHVS and CDR2 FQNEAQ. V lost 4 bases to trimming and J lost 10 bases; unmatched junction nucleotides: 7. The CDR3 region is CASSSSGTGGRAFF. The CDR3 DNA reads TGTGCCAGCAGCTCGTCCGGGACAGGGGGCCGAGCTTTCTTT.

This clone was recorded once. The chain links TRBV7-2 to TRBJ2-5; the D gene is possibly TRBD1 (6 bases). Germline values: CDR1 SGHTA, CDR2 FQGNSA. The germline V and J ends were trimmed by 8 bases and 2 bases, with 18 bases remaining between them. There are 15 residues in the CDR3. The CDR3 DNA sequence: TGTGCCAGCGAATCAGGGGAGCTCGGACAAGAGACCCAGTACTTC. Encoded protein: CASESGELGQETQYF.

The V and J genes are TRBV5-1 and TRBJ2-5; D is perhaps TRBD2 (7 bases). This CDR3 spans 15 amino acids. CDR1 is SGHRS, CDR2 YFSETQ, per germline. Between the trimmed V and J ends, which lost 1 base and 4 bases, there was a span of 14 bases. CDR3 DNA: TGCGCCAGCAGCTTGCGGCCGGGGGGCAGAGAGACCCAGTACTTC. The encoded protein is CASSLRPGGRETQYF.